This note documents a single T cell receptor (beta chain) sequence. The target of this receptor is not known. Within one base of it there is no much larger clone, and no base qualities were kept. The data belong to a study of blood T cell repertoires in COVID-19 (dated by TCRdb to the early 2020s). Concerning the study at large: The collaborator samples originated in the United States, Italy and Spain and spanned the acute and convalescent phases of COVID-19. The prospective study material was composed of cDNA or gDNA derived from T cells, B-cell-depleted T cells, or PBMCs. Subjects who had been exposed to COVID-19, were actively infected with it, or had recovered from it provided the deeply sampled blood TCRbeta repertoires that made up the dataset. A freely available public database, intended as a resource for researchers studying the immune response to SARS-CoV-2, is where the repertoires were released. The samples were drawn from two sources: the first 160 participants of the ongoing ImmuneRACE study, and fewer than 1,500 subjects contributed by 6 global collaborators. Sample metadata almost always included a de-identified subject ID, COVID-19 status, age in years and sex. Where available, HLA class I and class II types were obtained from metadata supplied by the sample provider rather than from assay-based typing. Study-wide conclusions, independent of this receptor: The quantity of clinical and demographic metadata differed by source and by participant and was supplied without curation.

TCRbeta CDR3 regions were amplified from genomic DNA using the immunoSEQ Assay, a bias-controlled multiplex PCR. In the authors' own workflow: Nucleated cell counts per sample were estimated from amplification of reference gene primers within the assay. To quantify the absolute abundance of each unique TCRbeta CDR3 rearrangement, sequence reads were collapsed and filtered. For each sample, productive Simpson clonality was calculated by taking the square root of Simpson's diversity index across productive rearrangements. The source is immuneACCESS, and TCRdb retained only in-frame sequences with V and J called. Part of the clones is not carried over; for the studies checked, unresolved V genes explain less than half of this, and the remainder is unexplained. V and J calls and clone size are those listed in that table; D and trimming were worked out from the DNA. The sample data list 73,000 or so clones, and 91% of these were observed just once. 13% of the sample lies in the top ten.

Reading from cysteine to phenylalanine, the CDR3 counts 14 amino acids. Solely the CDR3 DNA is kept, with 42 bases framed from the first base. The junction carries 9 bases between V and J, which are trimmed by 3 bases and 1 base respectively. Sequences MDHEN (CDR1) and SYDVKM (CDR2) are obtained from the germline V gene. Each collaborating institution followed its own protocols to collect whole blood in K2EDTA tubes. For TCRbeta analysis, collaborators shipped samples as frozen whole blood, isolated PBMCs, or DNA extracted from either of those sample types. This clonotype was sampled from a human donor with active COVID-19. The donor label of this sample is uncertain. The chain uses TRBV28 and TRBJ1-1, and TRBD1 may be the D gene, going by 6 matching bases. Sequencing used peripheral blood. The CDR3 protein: CASSLGTPNTEAFF. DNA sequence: TGTGCCAGCAGTTTGGGGACACCGAACACTGAAGCTTTCTTT.